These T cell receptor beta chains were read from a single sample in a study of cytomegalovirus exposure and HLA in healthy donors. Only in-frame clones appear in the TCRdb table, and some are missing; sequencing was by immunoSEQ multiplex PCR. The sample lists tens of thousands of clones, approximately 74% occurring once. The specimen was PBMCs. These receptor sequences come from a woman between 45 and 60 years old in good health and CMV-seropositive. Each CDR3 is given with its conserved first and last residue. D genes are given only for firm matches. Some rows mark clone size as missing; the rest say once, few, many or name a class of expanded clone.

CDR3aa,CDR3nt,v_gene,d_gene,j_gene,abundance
CASSQDGPGPYEQYF,TGCGCCAGCAGCCAAGATGGTCCAGGGCCCTACGAGCAGTACTTC,TRBV4-1,.,TRBJ2-7,.
CASSYWDSSSYNEQFF,TGTGCCAGCAGCTACTGGGACTCGAGCTCCTACAATGAGCAGTTCTTC,TRBV9,.,TRBJ2-1,.
CASSLGGGGNEQFF,TGTGCCAGCAGCTTAGGGGGAGGTGGCAATGAGCAGTTCTTC,TRBV7-6,.,TRBJ2-1,few
CASSGGQSSEKLFF,TGTGCCAGCAGTGGGGGACAGTCGAGTGAAAAACTGTTTTTT,TRBV6-1,TRBD1,TRBJ1-4,many
CASLRDTEAFF,TGCGCCAGCCTGAGGGACACTGAAGCTTTCTTT,TRBV10-2,.,TRBJ1-1,.
CAISFDRWEQYF,TGTGCCATCAGTTTCGACAGGTGGGAGCAGTACTTC,TRBV10-3,.,TRBJ2-7,.
CASTPLLVGAGGRPSTDTQYF,TGTGCCAGCACCCCCTTACTCGTCGGTGCAGGGGGCCGCCCTAGCACAGATACGCAGTATTTT,TRBV28,TRBD1,TRBJ2-3,.
CASSPDRSKETQYF,TGTGCCAGCAGTCCGGACAGAAGTAAAGAGACCCAGTACTTC,TRBV27,.,TRBJ2-5,few
CASSFSTGYEQYF,TGCGCCAGCAGCTTTTCAACTGGCTACGAGCAGTACTTC,TRBV5-1,.,TRBJ2-7,.
CASSVGPSGRGETQYF,TGTGCCAGCAGCGTAGGACCTAGCGGGAGAGGTGAGACCCAGTACTTC,TRBV9,TRBD2,TRBJ2-5,.
CASSQARTGAGANVLTF,TGTGCCAGCAGCCAAGCCCGGACAGGGGCCGGGGCCAACGTCCTGACTTTC,TRBV4-2,TRBD1,TRBJ2-6,few
CASSPGTGNTEAFF,TGCGCCAGCAGCCCCGGGACAGGGAACACTGAAGCTTTCTTT,TRBV5-1,TRBD1,TRBJ1-1,.
CASSPSGSGEQYF,TGTGCCAGCTCACCCAGCGGGAGTGGCGAGCAGTACTTC,TRBV18,TRBD2,TRBJ2-7,.
CASSPYSTDTQYF,TGTGCCAGCTCACCTTATAGCACAGATACGCAGTATTTT,TRBV18,.,TRBJ2-3,.
CASSVVGAGEGGEQFF,TGTGCCAGCAGCGTAGTGGGAGCGGGAGAAGGCGGTGAGCAGTTCTTC,TRBV9,TRBD2,TRBJ2-1,.
CASSIQRVAKNIQYF,TGTGCCAGTAGTATCCAGCGAGTAGCCAAAAACATTCAGTACTTC,TRBV19,.,TRBJ2-4,.
CASSIAGTDTQYF,TGTGCCAGTAGTATAGCGGGGACAGATACGCAGTATTTT,TRBV19,.,TRBJ2-3,.
CASTSRLLWTGELFF,TGTGCCAGCACCTCCAGGCTGTTGTGGACCGGGGAGCTGTTTTTT,TRBV27,.,TRBJ2-2,.
CASRGGANVLTF,TGTGCCAGCAGGGGCGGGGCCAACGTCCTGACTTTC,TRBV2,.,TRBJ2-6,.
CAWSIGIEQYF,TGTGCCTGGAGTATCGGGATTGAGCAGTACTTC,TRBV30,.,TRBJ2-7,.
CATLAGGPRNEQFF,TGTGCCACACTAGCGGGAGGGCCGAGGAATGAGCAGTTCTTC,TRBV19,TRBD2,TRBJ2-1,.
CASSRGLGLPYEQYF,TGTGCCAGTAGTCGTGGACTAGGCCTACCCTACGAGCAGTACTTC,TRBV19,TRBD2,TRBJ2-7,.
CASSLTGRDEQYF,TGTGCCAGCAGCTTAACAGGGCGGGACGAGCAGTACTTC,TRBV5-6,.,TRBJ2-7,.
CASSGQAAEKLFF,TGTGCCAGCAGTGGACAGGCCGCTGAAAAACTGTTTTTT,TRBV28,TRBD1,TRBJ1-4,.
CASSRGETSPFF,TGCGCCAGCAGCAGGGGAGAGACTAGTCCTTTCTTT,TRBV5-1,.,TRBJ1-1,few
CASSSPGAGGDTIYF,TGTGCCAGCAGTTCCCCAGGAGCCGGAGGGGACACCATATATTTT,TRBV27,.,TRBJ1-3,.
CSGDRSRNEQFF,TGCAGCGGGGACAGGAGTAGGAATGAGCAGTTCTTC,TRBV29-1,TRBD1,TRBJ2-1,.
CASMEGEKLFF,TGTGCCAGCATGGAGGGAGAAAAACTGTTTTTT,TRBV2,.,TRBJ1-4,.
CASSDRQGEKFF,TGTGCCAGCAGTGACCGACAGGGAGAGAAGTTCTTC,TRBV6-6,TRBD1,TRBJ2-1,.
CSVNVLAGGSGANVLTF,TGCAGCGTGAACGTTTTAGCAGGGGGCTCTGGGGCCAACGTCCTGACTTTC,TRBV29-1,TRBD1,TRBJ2-6,.
CASSPGVGRGHQPQHF,TGTGCCAGTAGCCCGGGAGTGGGGAGGGGCCATCAGCCCCAGCATTTT,TRBV19,.,TRBJ1-5,.
CASRRQGANTGELFF,TGTGCCAGCAGAAGACAGGGGGCAAACACCGGGGAGCTGTTTTTT,TRBV28,TRBD1,TRBJ2-2,.
CASSQSGAYEQYF,TGCGCCAGCAGCCAAAGCGGGGCCTACGAGCAGTACTTC,TRBV4-1,TRBD2,TRBJ2-7,.
CSVSSGAQETQYF,TGCAGCGTTTCCAGCGGGGCCCAAGAGACCCAGTACTTC,TRBV29-1,TRBD2,TRBJ2-5,.
CAISRGQGASNEKLFF,TGTGCCATCAGTCGGGGACAGGGGGCTTCTAATGAAAAACTGTTTTTT,TRBV10-3,TRBD1,TRBJ1-4,.
CASSSHRDNEQFF,TGTGCCAGCAGCTCCCACAGGGACAATGAGCAGTTCTTC,TRBV13,.,TRBJ2-1,few
CATRPPTSGSQYF,TGTGCCACGCGACCACCGACTAGCGGGAGTCAGTACTTC,TRBV10-3,TRBD2,TRBJ2-7,.
CASSAIAGDSYEQYF,TGTGCCAGCAGTGCAATAGCGGGTGACTCCTACGAGCAGTACTTC,TRBV6-1,TRBD2,TRBJ2-7,.
CASSPPADYAEQYF,TGTGCCAGCTCTCCCCCCGCGGACTACGCTGAGCAGTATTTT,TRBV18,.,TRBJ2-3,.
CASSLGQGNSAGNTIYF,TGTGCCAGTAGTTTGGGACAGGGAAACTCGGCGGGAAACACCATATATTTT,TRBV19,TRBD1,TRBJ1-3,.
CASSPTGAGYGYTF,TGTGCCAGCAGTCCAACAGGGGCGGGCTATGGCTACACCTTC,TRBV28,TRBD1,TRBJ1-2,.
CASSYRGSGANVLTF,TGTGCCAGCAGTTACAGGGGCTCTGGGGCCAACGTCCTGACTTTC,TRBV6-5,.,TRBJ2-6,.
CASSSYRGRQNEQFF,TGTGCCAGCAGCTCGTACAGGGGGCGGCAAAATGAGCAGTTCTTC,TRBV11-2,TRBD1,TRBJ2-1,.
CASSLFAEWDEQYF,TGTGCCAGCAGCTTATTCGCGGAATGGGACGAGCAGTACTTC,TRBV11-2,.,TRBJ2-7,.
CASSSWQGQGSYTF,TGTGCCAGCAGTTCCTGGCAAGGACAGGGCAGCTACACCTTC,TRBV11-2,TRBD1,TRBJ1-2,.
CASSSTDRGNQPQHF,TGTGCCAGCAGTTCCACGGACAGGGGCAATCAGCCCCAGCATTTT,TRBV27,TRBD1,TRBJ1-5,.
CASSPEGGSSYEQYF,TGTGCCAGCAGCCCGGAGGGGGGGTCCTCCTACGAGCAGTACTTC,TRBV4-2,.,TRBJ2-7,.
CASKRQINSPLHF,TGTGCCAGCAAAAGACAGATTAATTCACCCCTCCACTTT,TRBV6-1,.,TRBJ1-6,.
CATEMNSGGNNEQFF,TGTGCCACCGAGATGAATAGCGGAGGAAACAATGAGCAGTTCTTC,TRBV28,.,TRBJ2-1,once
CASSIDRGLEETQYF,TGTGCTAGCAGCATAGACCGGGGATTGGAAGAGACCCAGTACTTC,TRBV7-7,.,TRBJ2-5,.
CASSLANRGSGAFF,TGCGCCAGCAGCTTGGCCAACAGGGGGTCGGGAGCTTTCTTT,TRBV5-1,TRBD1,TRBJ1-1,.
CASSLAGGTYEQYF,TGTGCCAGCAGTTTAGCGGGAGGGACCTACGAGCAGTACTTC,TRBV6-5,TRBD2,TRBJ2-7,.